These 25 T cell receptor beta chains share one sample of origin, sequenced in a study of blood T cell repertoires in COVID-19 (dated by TCRdb to 2020 to 2022). Receptor amplification or capture employed the immunoSEQ multiplex PCR assay. TCRdb mirrors the immuneACCESS table, restricted to in-frame sequences. Some clones are absent from its copies; in checked studies, under half trace to an unresolved V gene, and the reason for the others is unknown. This sample is represented by more than 150,000 clones; roughly 86% of them were singletons. The leading ten clones occupy around 3% of the sample. Specimen: peripheral blood. The receptor set was obtained from a man aged 35 to 55 with active or convalescent COVID-19.

The rearrangement links TRBV6-4 to TRBJ1-1; 7 bases are a match to TRBD1. V dropped 7 bases and J dropped 1; count of bases not matched to a gene: 12. The CDR3 consists of 16 residues. Germline V gene sequence: CDR1 MRHNA, CDR2 SNTAGT. The chain's CDR3 is CASKSTGRWGNTEAFF. Written as DNA, the CDR3 is TGTGCCAGCAAATCGACAGGGCGCTGGGGGAACACTGAAGCTTTCTTT.

The chain carries TRBV3-1 (or the pseudogene TRBV3-2) and TRBJ2-7; tentatively, D is TRBD2 (5 bases). CDR1 and CDR2 (germline): LGHDT, YNNKEL (reference sequence). CDR3 length: 14 residues. The V gene lost 4 bases and the J gene lost 6 bases, with 16 bases spanning the gap. CDR3 nucleotides: TGTGCCAGCAGCCGGTCCCCCAAGAGGGTCGAGCAGTACTTC. The encoded protein is CASSRSPKRVEQYF.

V gene TRBV5-4 combines with J gene TRBJ2-1; D not certain. Germline loops: CDR1 SGHNT, CDR2 YYREEE (reference sequence). V was clipped by 9 bases and J by 5 bases, with 21 bases between them. The CDR3 sequence is 15 residues long. CDR3 region: CATAEVEAYHNEQFF. The CDR3 DNA is TGTGCCACCGCTGAGGTGGAAGCATACCACAATGAGCAGTTCTTC.

The rearrangement joins TRBV7-9 to TRBJ1-6; 7 bases align to TRBD1. This CDR3 comprises 16 residues. V shed 0 bases, J shed 7 bases, and the junction held 6 bases outside the gene matches. Germline values: CDR1 SEHNR, CDR2 FQNEAQ (reference sequence). Written as DNA, the CDR3 is TGTGCCAGCAGCTTAGCGCGGGCAGGGGGAAATTCACCCCTCCACTTT. It is translated as CASSLARAGGNSPLHF.

The CDR3 sequence is CASSDRGSYEQYF. For the CDR3, the DNA is TGTGCCAGCAGCGACAGGGGGAGCTACGAGCAGTACTTC. The V and J genes are TRBV2 and TRBJ2-7, with TRBD1 identical over 9 bases. J gave up 3 bases and V 6 bases, and 3 bases lay outside the gene matches. The CDR3 spans 13 residues. Per the germline V gene, CDR1 is SNHLY and CDR2 is FYNNEI. Filled out from reference TRBV2 and TRBJ2-7, the complete variable domain reads EPEVTQTPSHQVTQMGQEVILRCVPISNHLYFYWYRQILGQKVEFLVSFYNNEISEKSEIFDDQFSVERPDGSNFTLKIRSTKLEDSAMYFCASSDRGSYEQYFGPGTRLTVT.

The chain couples TRBV7-9 to TRBJ2-7; 7 bases agree with TRBD1. Germline CDR1 SEHNR, CDR2 FQNEAQ (reference sequence). The V segment lost 3 bases and the J segment 3 bases; nucleotides outside the gene matches: 5. The CDR3 is 14 residues long. DNA of the CDR3: TGTGCCAGCAGCTTCGGGACAGCGAGCTACGAGCAGTACTTC. Encoded protein: CASSFGTASYEQYF.

The chain combines TRBV6-5 with TRBJ1-2; D is possibly TRBD1 (6 bases). The CDR3 loop spans 13 amino acids. Germline V CDR1 and CDR2: MNHEY, SVGAGI. The V end lost 8 bases, the J end lost 6 bases, and 16 bases lay between the germline ends. CDR3: CASPGEGLNGYTF. The CDR3, as DNA: TGTGCCAGCCCAGGGGAGGGCCTAAATGGCTACACCTTC.

This rearrangement joins TRBV7-2 to TRBJ2-1, with 12 bases lining up with TRBD2. The CDR3 contains 18 residues. The trim removed 2 bases at V and 1 base at J, leaving 6 bases unmatched. Germline loops: CDR1 SGHTA, CDR2 FQGNSA. The DNA for the CDR3 is TGTGCCAGCAGCTTACAGGCTAGCGGGGGGGGTTCCTACAATGAGCAGTTCTTC. This codes for CASSLQASGGGSYNEQFF.

This clone showed up just once. The gene calls are TRBV28 and TRBJ2-2, with TRBD1 as a possible D gene (6 bases). Trimming took 6 bases from V and 2 from J, leaving 13 bases between them. The CDR3 consists of 15 residues. The germline V gene has CDR1 MDHEN and CDR2 SYDVKM. The CDR3 DNA reads TGTGCCAGCAGATCAGGACAGCCAAACACCGGGGAGCTGTTTTTT. It codes for CASRSGQPNTGELFF.

V and J are TRBV18 and TRBJ2-2; no clear D gene. Trimming shortened V by 0 bases and J by 0 bases, and 8 bases separated the two germline ends. Germline V gene lookup returns CDR1 KGHSH and CDR2 LQKENI. The CDR3 extends over 16 amino acids. The chain's CDR3 is CASSPPEAPNTGELFF. The CDR3 coding sequence is TGTGCCAGCTCACCACCCGAGGCCCCGAACACCGGGGAGCTGTTTTTT.

The chain has TRBV2 and TRBJ1-6; maybe TRBD1 (6 bases). V lost 3 bases and J lost 4, with 28 bases in between. The CDR3 runs to 21 residues. From germline, CDR1 is SNHLY and CDR2 FYNNEI. In DNA form, the CDR3 reads TGTGCCAGCAGTGAGGGGGGGCAGCAGGGACGAGGTCGTATGTATAATTCACCCCTCCACTTT. Translated, it gives CASSEGGQQGRGRMYNSPLHF.

V gene TRBV27 combines with J gene TRBJ2-7; weak D call: TRBD2 (6 bases). Germline V gene lookup returns CDR1 MNHEY and CDR2 SMNVEV (reference sequence). The CDR3 runs to 13 residues. Between the trimmed V and J ends, which lost 9 bases and 0 bases, there was a span of 12 bases. CDR3 nucleotide sequence: TGTGCCAGTGGGGGGTCCAGCTCCTACGAGCAGTACTTC. As protein: CASGGSSSYEQYF.

This clone was recorded once. The V call is TRBV7-3, the J call TRBJ1-3; D is uncertain. CDR1 is SGHTA, CDR2 FQGTGA, per germline. V was clipped by 2 bases and J by 4 bases, with 24 bases between them. The CDR3 spans 19 residues. The CDR3 sequence is CASSLLPYRAGVPGNTIYF. In nucleotides, the CDR3 is TGTGCCAGCAGCTTACTGCCGTACCGTGCAGGCGTACCGGGAAACACCATATATTTT.

The J gene is TRBJ2-1, the V gene TRBV5-1, with 10 positions matching TRBD1. Germline CDR1 is SGHRS and CDR2 is YFSETQ. Trimming cost V 4 bases and J 14 bases; bases outside gene matches: 9. The CDR3 has 13 amino acids. As DNA, the CDR3 is TGCGCCAGCAGCGGACAGGGGGAAGTTATGGAGTTCTTC. Its translation: CASSGQGEVMEFF. Full variable domain (outside the CDR3, taken from reference TRBV5-1 and TRBJ2-1): KAGVTQTPRYLIKTRGQQVTLSCSPISGHRSVSWYQQTPGQGLQFLFEYFSETQRNKGNFPGRFSGRQFSNSRSEMNVSTLELGDSALYLCASSGQGEVMEFFGPGTRLTVL.

CDR3 amino acids: CASSQDVDSYEQYF. The CDR3, as DNA: TGTGCCAGCAGCCAAGATGTGGACAGCTACGAGCAGTACTTC. V and J are TRBV3-1 (or the pseudogene TRBV3-2) and TRBJ2-7; possible D gene TRBD1, 6 bases. Germline CDR1 and CDR2: LGHDT and YNNKEL (reference sequence). The CDR3 contains 14 residues. V lost 0 bases, J lost 3 bases, and 9 bases lay in between.

V is TRBV7-3 and J is TRBJ2-7; 8 nucleotides align to TRBD1. CDR1 SGHTA and CDR2 FQGTGA come from the germline V gene. V lost 1 base, J lost 4 bases, and 0 bases stayed unmatched. This CDR3 contains 13 residues. CDR3 region: CASSLNRGYEQYF. The CDR3 nucleotides read TGTGCCAGCAGCTTAAACAGGGGGTACGAGCAGTACTTC.

V usage is TRBV9 and J usage is TRBJ2-7; D perhaps matches TRBD1 (6 bases). The CDR3 has 14 residues. Trimming removed 0 bases from V and 5 bases from J, with 12 bases in between. Germline V gives CDR1 SGDLS, CDR2 YYNGEE. For the CDR3, the DNA is TGTGCCAGCAGCGTAGAGCCAGGGGTGAACGAGCAGTACTTC. Protein sequence: CASSVEPGVNEQYF.

The CDR3 DNA reads TGTGCCAGTAGTTCGGTAGCTTATAGCAATCAGCCCCAGCATTTT. This codes for CASSSVAYSNQPQHF. The chain carries TRBV19 and TRBJ1-5, with no clear D. The germline V gene encodes CDR1 LNHDA and CDR2 SQIVND (reference sequence). CDR3 length: 15 amino acids. The germline V and J ends were trimmed by 5 bases and 0 bases, with 11 bases remaining between them.

The V and J genes are TRBV6-1 and TRBJ1-2, with D possibly matching TRBD1 (5 bases). This CDR3 spans 16 amino acids. V dropped 2 bases and J dropped 4 bases, with 17 bases sitting between them. Germline V CDR1 and CDR2: MNHNS, SASEGT. CDR3 region: CASSEPLRQLVYGYTF. CDR3 DNA sequence: TGTGCCAGCAGTGAACCATTACGACAGCTTGTCTATGGCTACACCTTC.

V and J are TRBV5-6 and TRBJ2-3, with 8 bases identical to TRBD2. From germline, CDR1 is SGHDT and CDR2 YYEEEE. CDR3 length equals 15 residues. The V gene end was trimmed by 1 base and the J gene end by 7 bases; junction bases not matched to a gene: 8. The CDR3 protein is CASSLLAGGSYTQYF. The CDR3 DNA is TGTGCCAGCAGCTTGCTCGCGGGGGGATCGTATACGCAGTATTTT.

This chain links TRBV3-1 (or the pseudogene TRBV3-2) with TRBJ2-1; TRBD2 might be the D (6 bases). V was shortened by 6 bases and J by 9 bases, with 18 bases between the two germline ends. Germline loops: CDR1 LGHDT, CDR2 YNNKEL (reference sequence). This CDR3 comprises 14 residues. The DNA of the CDR3 is TGTGCCAGCAGTCCGGGACTGACGGCGACTGAGCAGTTCTTC. Its translation: CASSPGLTATEQFF.

This rearrangement joins TRBV19 to TRBJ1-5, with D hard to call. The CDR3 totals 14 residues. Germline values: CDR1 LNHDA, CDR2 SQIVND (reference sequence). V dropped 11 bases and J dropped 1 base, with 15 bases sitting between them. CDR3 loop: CASEGRVSNQPQHF. The CDR3 region has the DNA TGTGCCTCCGAGGGTAGGGTAAGCAATCAGCCCCAGCATTTT.

The chain joins TRBV25-1 to TRBJ2-2; 9 positions match TRBD2. Looked up from germline, CDR1 is MGHDK and CDR2 is SYGVNS. V trimming: 9 bases; J trimming: 0 bases; junction bases outside the gene matches: 2. CDR3 length: 14 amino acids. The CDR3 is CARRGGPNTGELFF. As DNA, the CDR3 is TGTGCCAGGCGGGGGGGACCGAACACCGGGGAGCTGTTTTTT.

The chain employs TRBV9 and TRBJ2-5; a possible D gene is TRBD2 (6 bases). The V end lost 1 base, the J end lost 2 bases, and 9 bases lay between the germline ends. Germline lookup yields CDR1 SGDLS and CDR2 YYNGEE. CDR3 length: 14 amino acids. The CDR3 reads CASSVQGGQETQYF. Written as DNA, the CDR3 is TGTGCCAGCAGCGTACAAGGAGGGCAAGAGACCCAGTACTTC. The whole variable domain, remainder taken from reference TRBV9 and TRBJ2-5, is DSGVTQTPKHLITATGQRVTLRCSPRSGDLSVYWYQQSLDQGLQFLIQYYNGEERAKGNILERFSAQQFPDLHSELNLSSLELGDSALYFCASSVQGGQETQYFGPGTRLLVL.

This clone was detected only once. This sequence joins TRBV19 and TRBJ1-1; the D gene is possibly TRBD1 (5 bases). The CDR3 has 13 residues. CDR1 LNHDA and CDR2 SQIVND come from the germline V gene (reference sequence). V was trimmed by 5 bases and J by 2 bases, leaving 9 bases between them. This CDR3 is CASSPDSNTEAFF. The CDR3 DNA reads TGTGCCAGTAGTCCCGACAGTAACACTGAAGCTTTCTTT.